The 28 T cell receptor beta chains in this list originate from one sample, sequenced in a study of T cell responses to AZD1222 COVID-19 vaccine. Assay: immunoSEQ multiplex PCR; the TCRdb copy retains only in-frame clones and omits some. The sample shows about 140,000 clones, around 93% of them seen only once. The sequencing here drew on peripheral blood, taken 28 days after the second AZD1222 dose. The receptors derive from an adult who received the AZD1222 COVID-19 vaccine.

The chain combines TRBV5-6 with TRBJ2-7; 7 positions match TRBD1. V gave up 0 bases and J gave up 7 bases; unmatched junction bases: 10. CDR3 length equals 15 residues. Germline-derived CDR1 and CDR2 are SGHDT and YYEEEE. The CDR3 spells CASSLGTGPLREQYF. The CDR3 DNA reads TGTGCCAGCAGCTTGGGGACAGGTCCCCTAAGAGAGCAGTACTTC.

The chain is built from TRBV5-1 and TRBJ2-2; no clear D. The CDR3 length is 14 residues. CDR1 is SGHRS, CDR2 YFSETQ, per germline. V was shortened by 9 bases and J by 4 bases, with 16 bases between the two germline ends. The CDR3, as DNA: TGCGCCACCAAGTCCCTACAGAGCACCGGGGAGCTGTTTTTT. Amino acids: CATKSLQSTGELFF.

The rearrangement uses TRBV5-8 and TRBJ2-4, with 8 bases lining up with TRBD2. Germline V CDR1 and CDR2: SGHTS, YDEGEE. Unmatched junction bases numbered 9, after V lost 4 bases and J lost 0 bases. CDR3 size: 17 residues. CDR3 amino acids: CASSPPGGSGAKNIQYF. The CDR3 nucleotides read TGTGCCAGCAGCCCCCCGGGGGGGTCTGGAGCCAAAAACATTCAGTACTTC.

The chain is built from TRBV9 and TRBJ1-1, with no clear D. Germline CDR1 and CDR2: SGDLS and YYNGEE. V was pared by 3 bases and J by 0 bases, with 3 bases between. The CDR3 has 12 amino acids. The CDR3 protein is CASSALNTEAFF. CDR3 coding DNA: TGTGCCAGCAGCGCCTTGAACACTGAAGCTTTCTTT.

V is TRBV30 and J is TRBJ1-4; 10 bases agree with TRBD1. This CDR3 comprises 20 residues. The J segment lost 0 bases and the V segment lost 1 base, leaving 14 bases of the junction unmatched. Germline assignment: CDR1 GTSNPN and CDR2 SVGIG (reference sequence). In nucleotides, the CDR3 is TGTGCCTGGAGTGCTACCCCGGGACAGGGGATAGGAGCAACTAATGAAAAACTGTTTTTT. Its translation: CAWSATPGQGIGATNEKLFF.

This chain links TRBV6-7 with TRBJ2-1, with D perhaps matching TRBD1 or TRBD2 (5 bases each). TRBV6-7 is placed among ORFs of uncertain function. The CDR3 loop spans 15 amino acids. Trimming removed 9 bases from V and 0 bases from J, with 15 bases in between. The DNA for the CDR3 is TGTGCCAGACCTTTGTCGGGGCCCTCCTACAATGAGCAGTTCTTC. Translating gives CARPLSGPSYNEQFF.

V gene TRBV27 combines with J gene TRBJ1-5, with D unresolved. V was trimmed by 5 bases and J by 0 bases, leaving 11 bases between them. The germline CDR1 and CDR2 sequences are MNHEY and SMNVEV (reference sequence). This CDR3 has 15 residues. The CDR3 region has the DNA TGTGCCAGCAGTCAAACACTTCATAGCAATCAGCCCCAGCATTTT. It encodes CASSQTLHSNQPQHF.

This chain links TRBV28 with TRBJ1-5; D might be TRBD1 (6 bases). The CDR3 loop spans 14 amino acids. Germline values: CDR1 MDHEN, CDR2 SYDVKM. Trimming cost V 2 bases and J 3 bases, with 8 bases left between them. CDR3 sequence: CASSLNRVNQPQHF. The CDR3 coding sequence is TGTGCCAGCAGTTTAAACAGGGTCAATCAGCCCCAGCATTTT.

V and J are TRBV5-5 and TRBJ1-1, with D perhaps TRBD1 (5 bases). The CDR3 totals 12 residues. The V gene's germline CDR1 is SGHKS and CDR2 YYEKEE (reference sequence). The ends were cut back, 2 bases at V and 5 bases at J, with 7 bases in the middle. CDR3 coding DNA: TGTGCCAGCAGCTTCGGGGGGACTGAAGCTTTCTTT. Its protein product is CASSFGGTEAFF. The variable domain in full, with the rest retrieved from reference TRBV5-5 and TRBJ1-1, is DAGVTQSPTHLIKTRGQQVTLRCSPISGHKSVSWYQQVLGQGPQFIFQYYEKEERGRGNFPDRFSARQFPNYSSELNVNALLLGDSALYLCASSFGGTEAFFGQGTRLTVV.

This clone was seen a single time. The chain uses TRBV5-6 and TRBJ1-3; possibly TRBD1 for D (5 bases). CDR3 size: 13 residues. The germline CDR1 and CDR2 sequences are SGHDT and YYEEEE. Trimming took off 4 bases at V and 4 bases at J, with 9 bases between the two ends. CDR3 loop: CASSAGHGNTIYF. DNA for the CDR3: TGTGCCAGCAGCGCAGGGCACGGAAACACCATATATTTT.

The genes are TRBV28 and TRBJ1-6; 9 bases agree with TRBD1. The V and J ends lost 3 bases and 5 bases, in that order; junction bases with no gene match: 11. This CDR3 contains 18 residues. Germline CDR1 MDHEN, CDR2 SYDVKM. The CDR3 DNA follows: TGTGCCAGCAGTTTTGAACAGGGGGCTGTCAGCAATAATTCACCCCTCCACTTT. This gives the protein CASSFEQGAVSNNSPLHF.

The rearrangement joins TRBV5-1 to TRBJ2-1; TRBD2 agrees at 8 bases. This CDR3 is 16 amino acids long. Germline CDR1 is SGHRS and CDR2 is YFSETQ. V dropped 0 bases and J dropped 6; count of bases not matched to a gene: 8. The CDR3 loop is CASSLEAQRGGNEQFF. The CDR3 bases are TGCGCCAGCAGCTTGGAAGCTCAACGGGGGGGCAATGAGCAGTTCTTC. Complete variable domain (other parts from reference TRBV5-1 and TRBJ2-1): KAGVTQTPRYLIKTRGQQVTLSCSPISGHRSVSWYQQTPGQGLQFLFEYFSETQRNKGNFPGRFSGRQFSNSRSEMNVSTLELGDSALYLCASSLEAQRGGNEQFFGPGTRLTVL.

This chain joins TRBV19 and TRBJ1-1; perhaps TRBD1 as D (5 bases). The V gene lost 6 bases and the J gene lost 7 bases, with 21 bases spanning the gap. CDR3 size: 15 residues. Germline loops: CDR1 LNHDA, CDR2 SQIVND (reference sequence). The CDR3 loop reads CASSPGGAVGFEAFF. As DNA, the CDR3 is TGTGCCAGTAGCCCGGGAGGGGCAGTAGGGTTTGAAGCTTTCTTT.

The rearrangement uses TRBV28 and TRBJ2-3, with D perhaps matching TRBD1 (6 bases). The V gene lost 4 bases and the J gene lost 6 bases, with 20 bases spanning the gap. CDR1 and CDR2 from the germline V gene are MDHEN and SYDVKM. The CDR3 has 16 amino acids. CDR3 sequence: CASSSAGTPTGDTQYF. The CDR3 bases are TGTGCCAGCAGTTCAGCCGGGACACCTACAGGGGATACGCAGTATTTT.

The chain employs TRBV7-6 and TRBJ2-1, with a possible D match to TRBD2 (5 bases). The V gene lost 5 bases and the J gene lost 11 bases, with 22 bases spanning the gap. The length of the CDR3 is 15 residues. CDR1 is SGHVS, CDR2 FNYEAQ, per germline. The CDR3 is CASSPRAEGGLKQFF. CDR3 sequence (DNA): TGTGCCAGCAGCCCCCGGGCCGAGGGCGGACTTAAGCAGTTCTTC.

The chain joins TRBV19 to TRBJ2-1; TRBD1 or TRBD2 may be the D gene (5 bases each). Per the germline V gene, CDR1 is LNHDA and CDR2 is SQIVND (reference sequence). The CDR3 totals 12 residues. The V end was cut by 5 bases, the J end by 9 bases, with 11 bases between. CDR3 sequence reads: CASSVGAGEQFF. DNA for the CDR3: TGTGCCAGTAGTGTCGGGGCGGGTGAGCAGTTCTTC.

The genes are TRBV7-3 and TRBJ2-1; D is unclear. The CDR3 runs 14 residues. Deletions cut 5 bases from V and 3 bases from J, with 11 bases between. Germline-derived CDR1 and CDR2 are SGHTA and FQGTGA. CDR3 protein: CASSPLRSYNEQFF. Here the CDR3 DNA reads TGTGCCAGCAGCCCTCTTAGGAGCTACAATGAGCAGTTCTTC. Based on the CDR3 plus reference TRBV7-3 and TRBJ2-1, the full variable domain is GAGVSQTPSNKVTEKGKYVELRCDPISGHTALYWYRQSLGQGPEFLIYFQGTGAADDSGLPNDRFFAVRPEGSVSTLKIQRTERGDSAVYLCASSPLRSYNEQFFGPGTRLTVL.

The V call is TRBV19, the J call TRBJ1-1; D ambiguous. Trimming left V 0 bases short and J 4 bases short, with 6 bases between. Germline-derived CDR1 and CDR2 are LNHDA and SQIVND (reference sequence). This CDR3 is 13 amino acids long. The CDR3 nucleotides are TGTGCCAGTAGTATAGAGAGTGGCACTGAAGCTTTCTTT. This codes for CASSIESGTEAFF.

The chain recombines TRBV5-4 with TRBJ2-5; D remains ambiguous. The V gene's germline CDR1 is SGHNT and CDR2 YYREEE (reference sequence). The CDR3 covers 12 residues. Trimming pared 5 bases from V and 5 bases from J, leaving 10 bases between. CDR3 protein: CASSFSGETQYF. The CDR3 nucleotides read TGTGCCAGCAGTTTCTCTGGCGAGACCCAGTACTTC.

This chain joins TRBV20-1 and TRBJ1-4; D call uncertain. The ends were cut back, 1 base at V and 8 bases at J, with 5 bases in the middle. The germline V gene encodes CDR1 DFQATT and CDR2 SNEGSKA (reference sequence). The CDR3 has 11 amino acids. CDR3 DNA: TGCAGTGCTAGAGGGGCAGAAAAACTGTTTTTT. Its protein is CSARGAEKLFF.

V usage is TRBV28 and J usage is TRBJ1-4, with unresolved D. There are 11 residues in the CDR3. The V gene's germline CDR1 is MDHEN and CDR2 SYDVKM. The V end lost 6 bases, the J end lost 7 bases, and 6 bases lay between the germline ends. CDR3 bases: TGTGCCAGCAGAGAAGGTGAAAAACTGTTTTTT. The encoded protein is CASREGEKLFF.

The chain couples TRBV6-2 or TRBV6-3 to TRBJ1-2, with 9 bases aligning to TRBD1. J gave up 5 bases and V 5 bases, and 15 bases lay outside the gene matches. This CDR3 has 17 amino acids. Germline CDR1 reads MNHEY; CDR2 reads SVGEGT. Written as DNA, the CDR3 is TGTGCCAGCAGTCGCCCCGGGACAGGGTTAGACACGTATGGCTACACCTTC. As protein: CASSRPGTGLDTYGYTF.

The CDR3 sequence is CASSPRQGAGYGYTF. CDR3 coding DNA: TGTGCCAGCAGCCCCAGACAGGGGGCCGGCTATGGCTACACCTTC. The chain employs TRBV2 and TRBJ1-2; 10 bases fit TRBD1. The CDR3 extends over 15 amino acids. The germline gives CDR1 SNHLY, CDR2 FYNNEI. The trim removed 6 bases at V and 4 bases at J, leaving 8 bases unmatched.

V is TRBV29-1 and J is TRBJ1-3; D gene unclear. Trimming stripped 7 bases from V and 3 bases from J, with 7 bases between. Germline values: CDR1 SQVTM, CDR2 ANQGSEA. The length of the CDR3 is 11 residues. The CDR3 sequence: CSARVGNTIYF. The DNA of the CDR3 is TGCAGCGCTCGAGTTGGAAACACCATATATTTT.

The chain employs TRBV6-5 and TRBJ1-2; maybe TRBD1 (6 bases). Trimming removed 5 bases at V and 1 base at J, with 8 bases between. From germline, CDR1 is MNHEY and CDR2 SVGAGI. This CDR3 spans 13 amino acids. The CDR3 loop is CASSRDINYGYTF. The CDR3 nucleotides are TGTGCCAGCAGTCGGGACATTAACTATGGCTACACCTTC.

This chain joins TRBV3-1 (or the pseudogene TRBV3-2) and TRBJ2-5, with TRBD2 matching 14 bases. Germline V gene lookup returns CDR1 LGHDT and CDR2 YNNKEL (reference sequence). CDR3 length equals 18 residues. V lost 4 bases, J lost 5 bases, and 12 bases stayed unmatched. This chain's CDR3 is CASSPKAGLAGVGETQYF. DNA of the CDR3: TGTGCCAGCAGCCCAAAAGCGGGACTAGCGGGAGTGGGGGAGACCCAGTACTTC.

This clone was found a few times. The J gene is TRBJ1-5, the V gene TRBV12-5; a possible D gene is TRBD1 (5 bases). The germline V gene encodes CDR1 LGHNT and CDR2 FRNRAP. Trimming took 2 bases from V and 3 from J, leaving 8 bases between them. The CDR3 runs 14 residues. The CDR3 DNA follows: TGTGCTAGTGGTTTGAACAGGACCAATCAGCCCCAGCATTTT. It specifies CASGLNRTNQPQHF.

This chain links TRBV6-5 with TRBJ2-7; TRBD2 might be the D (6 bases). The CDR3 contains 14 residues. The germline CDR1 and CDR2 sequences are MNHEY and SVGAGI. Trimming stripped 4 bases from V and 7 bases from J, with 17 bases between. The CDR3 sequence: CASSSGVGRKEQYF. In DNA form, the CDR3 reads TGTGCCAGCAGTTCGGGGGTAGGGCGGAAGGAGCAGTACTTC.